The source of this TCR beta chain is a study of T cells after yellow fever vaccination. About the research overall: The fractions with low cell numbers were processed using SMART-Seq v4 Ultra Low Input.

Notes on this clonotype: Its antigen is unidentified.

General study results and limits: Subsequent to the booster, the majority of primary-vaccination clones reappeared (roughly 96% CD4, approximately 85% CD8).

The CDR3 sequence is 17 residues long. Per germline, CDR1 DFQATT and CDR2 SNEGSKA (reference sequence). J lost 0 bases, V lost 2 bases, and 8 bases had no gene match. One entry per CDR3 protein results from TCRdb running MiXCR on the 5' RACE reads. The repertoire holds about 310,000 distinct CDR3 sequences, with around 4% as singletons. The sequences come from PBMCs, collected on the day of the yellow fever booster vaccination. The TCR originated in a man younger than 35 who received the YFV17D yellow fever vaccine. V usage is TRBV20-1 and J usage is TRBJ2-5; 11 bases match TRBD2. CDR3 amino acids: CSARWIAGGSYQETQYF. DNA for the CDR3: TGCAGTGCTAGATGGATAGCGGGGGGGTCGTACCAAGAGACCCAGTACTTC.